This entry lists 20 T cell receptor beta chains sequenced from one sample in a study of OX40 agonist ivuxolimab in advanced cancers. Sequencing was performed with immunoSEQ multiplex PCR; in TCRdb, only in-frame clones are kept and a portion is missing. In the table there are about 91,000 clones, approximately 90% of which are singletons. Sequenced here: CD4+ or CD8+ T cells sorted from blood, sampled in a trial of the OX40 agonist ivuxolimab. The receptors shown here come from an adult with an advanced solid tumor such as melanoma, head and neck, liver or kidney cancer.

The chain couples TRBV25-1 to TRBJ2-5; weak D call: TRBD2 (6 bases). CDR3 length: 14 residues. With 5 bases removed from V and 5 bases from J, the gap between germline ends came to 15 bases. The germline CDR1 and CDR2 sequences are MGHDK and SYGVNS. The CDR3 is CASSPPGGTETQYF. CDR3 nucleotides: TGTGCCAGCAGTCCCCCCGGGGGTACTGAGACCCAGTACTTC.

This clone was recorded only once. The chain couples TRBV5-1 to TRBJ1-3, with a possible D match to TRBD1 (5 bases). V was trimmed by 0 bases and J by 2 bases, leaving 9 bases between them. The CDR3 has 15 amino acids. The germline V gene has CDR1 SGHRS and CDR2 YFSETQ. CDR3 DNA: TGCGCCAGCAGCTTGGAGGGGAGGACTGGAAACACCATATATTTT. It encodes CASSLEGRTGNTIYF.

This clone showed up just a few times. In DNA, the CDR3 is TGTGCCAGCAGCGGGACGGCCTATCAGAGCTCTGGAAACACCATATATTTT. Amino acids: CASSGTAYQSSGNTIYF. The gene calls are TRBV9 and TRBJ1-3, with D unclear. Germline CDR1 is SGDLS and CDR2 is YYNGEE. CDR3 length: 17 amino acids. Trimming shortened V by 3 bases and J by 0 bases, and 16 bases separated the two germline ends.

V is TRBV7-8 and J is TRBJ2-7; D possibly matches TRBD1 or TRBD2 (5 bases each). The CDR3 is made up of 16 amino acids. Trimming removed 5 bases at V and 2 bases at J, with 19 bases between. Germline assignment: CDR1 SGHVS and CDR2 FQNEAQ. The CDR3: CASSQKRVRGAYEQYF. CDR3 coding DNA: TGTGCCAGCAGCCAAAAGAGAGTCAGAGGGGCCTACGAGCAGTACTTC.

Worth noting for this clone: The same CDR3 is also encoded by other DNA sequences in this sample. This chain connects TRBV5-1 to TRBJ1-5; D is unclear. V was cut by 0 bases and J by 2 bases, with 3 bases left in between. The germline CDR1 and CDR2 sequences are SGHRS and YFSETQ. The CDR3 has 13 residues. The CDR3, as DNA: TGCGCCAGCAGCTTGGACGGCAATCAGCCCCAGCATTTT. Its protein is CASSLDGNQPQHF.

This sequence joins TRBV18 and TRBJ2-1; D is uncertain. The CDR3 extends over 15 amino acids. Germline CDR1 reads KGHSH; CDR2 reads LQKENI. V lost 3 bases and J lost 9, with 18 bases in between. The CDR3 nucleotides read TGTGCCAGCTCACCCCGGCATGGCCCAGAGAGTGAGCAGTTCTTC. It is translated as CASSPRHGPESEQFF.

The chain uses TRBV11-2 and TRBJ1-1; no reliable D call. The germline gives CDR1 SGHAT, CDR2 FQNNGV. V lost 0 bases and J 1 base, leaving 18 bases between the germline ends. There are 18 residues in the CDR3. The CDR3 region has the DNA TGTGCCAGCAGCTTAGAAGGAGGCATGGGCAGGAAGAACACTGAAGCTTTCTTT. Translating gives CASSLEGGMGRKNTEAFF.

The chain recombines TRBV2 with TRBJ2-7; the match to TRBD1 covers 9 bases. In germline, CDR1 is SNHLY, CDR2 FYNNEI. The V gene end was trimmed by 5 bases and the J gene end by 6 bases; junction bases not matched to a gene: 8. The CDR3 runs 14 residues. The chain's CDR3 is CASSTDRGSLEQYF. CDR3 sequence (DNA): TGTGCCAGCAGTACCGACAGGGGGTCTCTCGAGCAGTACTTC. Variable domain in full (rest from reference TRBV2 and TRBJ2-7): EPEVTQTPSHQVTQMGQEVILRCVPISNHLYFYWYRQILGQKVEFLVSFYNNEISEKSEIFDDQFSVERPDGSNFTLKIRSTKLEDSAMYFCASSTDRGSLEQYFGPGTRLTVT.

V and J are TRBV9 and TRBJ1-3; TRBD1 is a possible D gene (5 bases). The CDR3 runs to 14 residues. Looked up from germline, CDR1 is SGDLS and CDR2 is YYNGEE. The V gene lost 7 bases and the J gene lost 6 bases, with 17 bases spanning the gap. The CDR3 loop is CASAPDRVLNTIYF. The CDR3 nucleotides read TGTGCCAGCGCCCCCGACAGAGTCCTAAACACCATATATTTT.

This clone has just one count. V usage is TRBV6-5 and J usage is TRBJ1-2; no clear D. This CDR3 region has 11 residues. From germline, CDR1 is MNHEY and CDR2 SVGAGI. Trimming cost V 2 bases and J 7 bases, with 5 bases left between them. CDR3 loop: CASSYVGGYTF. The CDR3 nucleotides are TGTGCCAGCAGTTACGTTGGTGGCTACACCTTC.

V gene TRBV5-4 combines with J gene TRBJ1-4; D might be TRBD1 (6 bases). The CDR3 extends over 14 amino acids. Germline V gene lookup returns CDR1 SGHNT and CDR2 YYREEE (reference sequence). With 2 bases removed from V and 5 bases from J, the gap between germline ends came to 10 bases. CDR3 in amino acids: CASSLTGLNEKLFF. The CDR3 bases are TGTGCCAGCAGCTTAACAGGGCTCAATGAAAAACTGTTTTTT.

The CDR3 sequence is CASSEPGTGLIDTQYF. DNA of the CDR3: TGCGCCAGCAGCGAACCCGGGACAGGGTTGATAGATACGCAGTATTTT. The chain links TRBV4-1 to TRBJ2-3, with TRBD1 matching over 9 bases. Germline CDR1 MGHRA, CDR2 YSYEKL. Trimming cost V 5 bases and J 5 bases; bases outside gene matches: 11. This CDR3 has 16 residues.

V and J are TRBV7-6 and TRBJ1-4; 10 bases agree with TRBD1. With 1 base clipped from V and 8 bases from J, the junction kept 4 bases outside the gene matches. CDR1 is SGHVS and CDR2 is FNYEAQ in the germline V gene. This CDR3 is 15 amino acids long. The CDR3 bases are TGTGCCAGCAGCTTAGTCGGGACAGGGGTCGAAAAACTGTTTTTT. Protein: CASSLVGTGVEKLFF.

The chain carries TRBV5-1 and TRBJ1-2; D gene ambiguous. Trimming took off 6 bases at V and 4 bases at J, with 16 bases between the two ends. CDR3 length: 14 amino acids. CDR1 and CDR2 (germline): SGHRS, YFSETQ. The CDR3 loop reads CASNPGAAPYGYTF. CDR3 in DNA: TGCGCCAGCAACCCCGGTGCAGCCCCCTATGGCTACACCTTC.

Worth noting for this clone: Other DNA variants within this sample encode the same CDR3. The rearrangement uses TRBV6-5 and TRBJ1-2; possible D gene TRBD1, 6 bases. The V end lost 6 bases, the J end lost 7 bases, and 9 bases lay between the germline ends. The CDR3 is 11 residues long. Germline values: CDR1 MNHEY, CDR2 SVGAGI. The CDR3 region is CASSPGAGYTF. DNA for the CDR3: TGTGCCAGCAGCCCGGGGGCTGGCTACACCTTC.

The chain's CDR3 is CASRVGRVRSEAFF. The CDR3 coding sequence is TGTGCCAGTAGGGTCGGCAGGGTAAGATCTGAAGCTTTCTTT. This chain joins TRBV19 and TRBJ1-1; TRBD1 might be the D (5 bases). This CDR3 region has 14 residues. Germline V gives CDR1 LNHDA, CDR2 SQIVND (reference sequence). The V end was cut by 6 bases, the J end by 6 bases, with 17 bases between.

The chain employs TRBV7-6 and TRBJ2-2; TRBD1 might be the D (5 bases). CDR1 is SGHVS and CDR2 is FNYEAQ in the germline V gene. The CDR3 is 15 amino acids. Trimming shortened V by 6 bases and J by 3 bases, and 14 bases separated the two germline ends. This CDR3 reads CASRQTPRDTGELFF. DNA for the CDR3: TGTGCCAGCAGGCAAACTCCCAGGGACACCGGGGAGCTGTTTTTT.

The rearrangement links TRBV7-9 to TRBJ2-7; D call uncertain. The CDR3 is 15 amino acids. Germline V CDR1 and CDR2: SEHNR, FQNEAQ (reference sequence). V gave up 4 bases and J gave up 0 bases, with 13 bases separating them. In DNA form, the CDR3 reads TGTGCCAGCAGCTCAACAGCTTACAGCTCCTACGAGCAGTACTTC. This encodes CASSSTAYSSYEQYF.

The V and J genes are TRBV4-3 and TRBJ1-3; TRBD1 is a possible D gene (5 bases). There are 16 residues in the CDR3. Germline V gene lookup returns CDR1 LGHNA and CDR2 YSLEER. Trimming stripped 4 bases from V and 0 bases from J, with 13 bases between. Here the CDR3 DNA reads TGCGCCAGCAGCCTGGGTGCGGACAACTCTGGAAACACCATATATTTT. This codes for CASSLGADNSGNTIYF.

V gene TRBV18 combines with J gene TRBJ1-5; a weak D match, TRBD1 (5 bases). V lost 2 bases to trimming and J lost 6 bases, with 20 bases between them. The CDR3 spans 17 residues. CDR1 and CDR2 from the germline V gene are KGHSH and LQKENI. The CDR3 region is CASSPGFSQGVGQPQHF. CDR3 sequence (DNA): TGTGCCAGCTCACCAGGTTTTAGTCAAGGGGTGGGTCAGCCCCAGCATTTT.